This T cell receptor (beta chain) was identified in a study of shared clonotypes between healthy human individuals. Generated by immunoSEQ multiplex PCR, the TCRdb table keeps only in-frame clones and is missing some. The sample has more than 1.2 million clones, around 98.5% seen once. V shed 3 bases and J 1 base; nucleotides not matched to a gene: 4. This CDR3 region has 15 residues. CDR1 is KGHSH and CDR2 is LQKENI in the germline V gene. The chain has TRBV18 and TRBJ1-1, with 8 bases fitting TRBD1. This clonotype originated in a man aged 25 to 40 in good health. Sequencing input: naive CD4+ T cells sorted from blood. Subset in this sample: CD45RA+ positively selected. CDR3 bases: TGTGCCAGCTCACCCCGGACAGGGAAGAACACTGAAGCTTTCTTT. This translates into CASSPRTGKNTEAFF.